The 19 T cell receptor beta chains below come from one sample, sequenced in a study of graft-versus-host responses after intestinal transplantation. Processing of graft tissue released intraepithelial and lamina propria lymphocytes. Profiling relied on immunoSEQ multiplex PCR, and the TCRdb table lists in-frame clones only, not all of them. In the table there are some 15,000 clones, approximately 70% of which are singletons. The source was ileum tissue, collected approximately 780 days after intestinal transplantation. The receptors here all came from a human patient who received an intestinal transplant, so some T cells may come from the graft donor.

The V call is TRBV6-5, the J call TRBJ2-5; tentatively, D is TRBD1 (7 bases). Trimming removed 11 bases from V and 5 bases from J, with 15 bases in between. This CDR3 comprises 12 residues. The germline CDR1 and CDR2 sequences are MNHEY and SVGAGI. In DNA, the CDR3 is TGTGCCGTAGGGGGCGGGGTGGAGACCCAGTACTTC. It yields the protein CAVGGGVETQYF.

This sequence joins TRBV5-1 and TRBJ1-2, with 9 bases matching TRBD1. V was pared by 3 bases and J by 6 bases, with 6 bases of the junction left unmatched. Germline V lookup: CDR1 SGHRS, CDR2 YFSETQ. The CDR3 runs to 14 residues. CDR3 sequence (DNA): TGCGCCAGCAGCTCCGGACAGGGGACGGATGGCTACACCTTC. Translation: CASSSGQGTDGYTF.

This chain uses TRBV9 with TRBJ1-1; D not certain. Between the trimmed V and J ends, which lost 2 bases and 1 base, there was a span of 9 bases. The CDR3 contains 14 residues. Germline values: CDR1 SGDLS, CDR2 YYNGEE. CDR3 region: CASSVGFGNTEAFF. CDR3 DNA: TGTGCCAGCAGCGTCGGGTTTGGGAACACTGAAGCTTTCTTT.

The V call is TRBV11-2, the J call TRBJ2-1, with D possibly matching TRBD2 (7 bases). V was cut by 3 bases and J by 8 bases, with 17 bases left in between. This CDR3 is 15 amino acids long. In germline, CDR1 is SGHAT, CDR2 FQNNGV. CDR3 amino acids: CASSLSGGNWYEQFF. Here the CDR3 DNA reads TGTGCCAGCAGCTTGTCGGGGGGCAATTGGTATGAGCAGTTCTTC. Variable domain in full (rest from reference TRBV11-2 and TRBJ2-1): EAGVAQSPRYKIIEKRQSVAFWCNPISGHATLYWYQQILGQGPKLLIQFQNNGVVDDSQLPKDRFSAERLKGVDSTLKIQPAKLEDSAVYLCASSLSGGNWYEQFFGPGTRLTVL.

The chain combines TRBV7-2 with TRBJ1-1; 8 bases are a match to TRBD1. The CDR3 is 14 residues long. The V segment lost 1 base and the J segment 5 bases; nucleotides outside the gene matches: 3. Germline V gives CDR1 SGHTA, CDR2 FQGNSA. CDR3 DNA sequence: TGTGCCAGCAGCTTAGGGCAGGGGGCAACTGAAGCTTTCTTT. Encoded protein: CASSLGQGATEAFF.

In this sample, this clone turned up once. The gene calls are TRBV4-1 and TRBJ2-7; 8 bases agree with TRBD2. Looked up from germline, CDR1 is MGHRA and CDR2 is YSYEKL. V was pared by 1 base and J by 2 bases, with 7 bases of the junction left unmatched. CDR3 length equals 16 residues. CDR3 DNA: TGCGCCAGCAGCCAAGGGGGAGCGGGAGTGGCCTACGAGCAGTACTTC. Translating it yields CASSQGGAGVAYEQYF.

V usage is TRBV6-5 and J usage is TRBJ1-1; no firm D call. Germline CDR1 and CDR2: MNHEY and SVGAGI. The CDR3 extends over 12 amino acids. The ends were cut back, 4 bases at V and 7 bases at J, with 10 bases in the middle. CDR3 residues: CASSFSEVEAFF. The CDR3 DNA sequence: TGTGCCAGCAGTTTTAGCGAAGTTGAAGCTTTCTTT.

The rearrangement uses TRBV6-1 and TRBJ2-5; 10 bases match TRBD2. The CDR3 sequence is 15 residues long. V lost 0 bases and J lost 2; bases outside the gene matches: 0. Germline values: CDR1 MNHNS, CDR2 SASEGT. Here the CDR3 DNA reads TGTGCCAGCAGTGAAGCAGCGGGGGGGCAAGAGACCCAGTACTTC. It is translated as CASSEAAGGQETQYF.

V usage is TRBV11-2 and J usage is TRBJ1-6; a possible D gene is TRBD1 (5 bases). The CDR3 consists of 15 residues. Trimming pared 2 bases from V and 9 bases from J, leaving 14 bases between. CDR1 is SGHAT and CDR2 is FQNNGV in the germline V gene. CDR3 sequence (DNA): TGTGCCAGCAGCTTAATCGGGACTCTTACTTCACCCCTCCACTTT. Residues: CASSLIGTLTSPLHF.

A single count supports this clone. This chain joins TRBV6-1 and TRBJ1-6; tentative D call: TRBD1 (5 bases). This CDR3 is built from 13 residues. The V gene's germline CDR1 is MNHNS and CDR2 SASEGT. V dropped 8 bases and J dropped 7 bases, with 12 bases sitting between them. CDR3 sequence reads: CASRGPWNSPLHF. The CDR3 DNA reads TGTGCCAGCCGGGGCCCATGGAATTCACCCCTCCACTTT.

The chain uses TRBV28 and TRBJ2-1; perhaps TRBD2 as D (5 bases). Germline V gene lookup returns CDR1 MDHEN and CDR2 SYDVKM. The CDR3 consists of 13 residues. The V gene lost 8 bases and the J gene lost 7 bases, with 15 bases spanning the gap. The CDR3 DNA sequence: TGTGCCAGCGGTCACCTCCGGAGGAATGAGCAGTTCTTC. As protein: CASGHLRRNEQFF.

This clone was observed a few times. The chain employs TRBV11-2 and TRBJ1-6; D is unresolved. V lost 1 base to trimming and J lost 7 bases, with 11 bases between them. Germline CDR1 and CDR2: SGHAT and FQNNGV. There are 15 residues in the CDR3. In DNA, the CDR3 is TGTGCCAGCAGCTTAGGAACCAGAAACAATTCACCCCTCCACTTT. This codes for CASSLGTRNNSPLHF.

This clone has only one observation. J is TRBJ1-5 and V is TRBV7-9; 7 bases are shared with TRBD1. CDR3 length: 16 residues. Germline V gene lookup returns CDR1 SEHNR and CDR2 FQNEAQ (reference sequence). V lost 4 bases and J lost 0; bases outside the gene matches: 6. CDR3 DNA: TGTGCCAGCAGCTCTGGACAGGAGAGTAGCAATCAGCCCCAGCATTTT. Its protein is CASSSGQESSNQPQHF.

The CDR3 DNA follows: TGCGCCAGCAGCTTGTCGGGCAGCCTCTCTGGAAACACCATATATTTT. Translated: CASSLSGSLSGNTIYF. The chain carries TRBV5-1 and TRBJ1-3; no firm D call. This CDR3 contains 16 residues. CDR1 SGHRS and CDR2 YFSETQ come from the germline V gene. Deletions cut 1 base from V and 0 bases from J, with 11 bases between. The variable domain in full, completed from reference TRBV5-1 and TRBJ1-3, reads KAGVTQTPRYLIKTRGQQVTLSCSPISGHRSVSWYQQTPGQGLQFLFEYFSETQRNKGNFPGRFSGRQFSNSRSEMNVSTLELGDSALYLCASSLSGSLSGNTIYFGEGSWLTVV.

This clone has a handful of counts. The rearrangement uses TRBV6-5 and TRBJ1-2; D possibly corresponds to TRBD1 (5 bases). The CDR3 consists of 13 residues. V was shortened by 2 bases and J by 6 bases, with 10 bases between the two germline ends. Germline V CDR1 and CDR2: MNHEY, SVGAGI. The CDR3 reads CASSYLGEHGYTF. The DNA of the CDR3 is TGTGCCAGCAGTTACCTAGGGGAACATGGCTACACCTTC.

This clone was seen only a few times. The chain joins TRBV27 to TRBJ2-2, with D possibly TRBD1 on 6 matching bases. Germline V gene data show CDR1 as MNHEY and CDR2 as SMNVEV (reference sequence). This CDR3 is built from 14 residues. Deletions cut 3 bases from V and 1 base from J, with 6 bases between. The DNA of the CDR3 is TGTGCCAGCAGTTTGGGACAGAACACCGGGGAGCTGTTTTTT. This codes for CASSLGQNTGELFF.

This chain uses TRBV7-9 with TRBJ1-2; D is unclear. Germline lookup yields CDR1 SEHNR and CDR2 FQNEAQ (reference sequence). This CDR3 contains 17 residues. Trimming removed 2 bases at V and 5 bases at J, with 21 bases between. The CDR3 sequence: CASSLPLVAGSEYGYTF. CDR3 nucleotides: TGTGCCAGCAGCTTACCCTTAGTAGCGGGCAGCGAATATGGCTACACCTTC.

This chain connects TRBV6-5 to TRBJ2-5; D perhaps matches TRBD2 (5 bases). Trimming took off 0 bases at V and 2 bases at J, with 7 bases between the two ends. CDR3 length equals 14 residues. Germline V gene sequence: CDR1 MNHEY, CDR2 SVGAGI. CDR3 in amino acids: CASSYSGGQETQYF. The CDR3 bases are TGTGCCAGCAGTTACTCCGGAGGACAAGAGACCCAGTACTTC.

V usage is TRBV5-1 and J usage is TRBJ1-2; no clear D gene. This CDR3 comprises 15 residues. The germline CDR1 and CDR2 sequences are SGHRS and YFSETQ. V was clipped by 1 base and J by 4 bases, with 14 bases between them. The DNA of the CDR3 is TGCGCCAGCAGCTTGACATCCCTGGCCGGCTATGGCTACACCTTC. Its translation: CASSLTSLAGYGYTF.